This T cell receptor beta chain was identified during a study of CD8 T cells in ankylosing spondylitis. V lost 4 bases, J lost 5 bases, and 5 bases lay in between. CDR3 size: 10 residues. Germline V gene lookup returns CDR1 DFQATT and CDR2 SNEGSKA (reference sequence). In its sample, this clonotype was seen many times. TCRdb fed the 5' RACE reads into MiXCR, producing one record per CDR3 protein. Of around 150,000 distinct CDR3 sequences listed, about a sixth are singletons. Sequencing was performed on blood, either unsorted or a sorted T cell fraction (not recorded which). The origin of this receptor is a male donor with ankylosing spondylitis or in good health (not recorded which). This chain uses TRBV20-1 with TRBJ2-5, with D hard to call. The CDR3 nucleotides read TGCAGTGCTAACGGGGAGACCCAGTACTTC. Translating gives CSANGETQYF.